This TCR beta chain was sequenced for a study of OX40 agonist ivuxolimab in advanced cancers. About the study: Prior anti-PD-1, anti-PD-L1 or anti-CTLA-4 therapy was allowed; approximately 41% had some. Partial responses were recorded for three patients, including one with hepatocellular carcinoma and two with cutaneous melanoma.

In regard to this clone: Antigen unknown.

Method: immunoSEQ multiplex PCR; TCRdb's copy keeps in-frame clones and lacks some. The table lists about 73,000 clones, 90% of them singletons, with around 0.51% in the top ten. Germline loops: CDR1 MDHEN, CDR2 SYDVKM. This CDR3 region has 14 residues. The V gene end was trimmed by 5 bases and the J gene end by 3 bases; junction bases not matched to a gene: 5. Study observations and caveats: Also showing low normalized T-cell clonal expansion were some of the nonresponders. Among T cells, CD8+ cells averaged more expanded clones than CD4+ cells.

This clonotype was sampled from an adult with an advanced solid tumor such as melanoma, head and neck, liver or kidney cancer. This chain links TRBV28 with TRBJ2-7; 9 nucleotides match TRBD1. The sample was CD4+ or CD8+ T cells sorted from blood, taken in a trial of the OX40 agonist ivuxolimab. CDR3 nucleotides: TGTGCCAGCAGTATCCTGGACAGGGGCTACGAGCAGTACTTC. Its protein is CASSILDRGYEQYF.